The source of this T cell receptor (beta chain) is a study of human T cells and chemical hapten exposure. Notes on the study in general: The immune response of these alopecia patients might not match healthy individuals'.

In regard to this clonotype: Its antigen is not identified.

The CDR3 covers 14 residues. Looked up from germline, CDR1 is MGHDK and CDR2 is SYGVNS. V lost 8 bases, J lost 1 base, and 12 bases lay in between. The sample's time point: patch test 1, 2 weeks after DPC sensitization. Treatment in this sample: therapeutic diphenylcyclopropenone sensitization with weekly scalp DPC. Each cDNA molecule in the library carried unique molecular identifiers. Source study methods: There were a median of around 97,000 TCRs per sample, with a range from about 23,224 to 690,600. One entry per CDR3 protein results from TCRdb running MiXCR on the RACE reads. TCRdb, not the authors, supplied the V and J calls. The table has roughly 86,000 distinct CDR3 sequences, about 11% seen once.

This clonotype was sampled from a man aged 35-49 years with alopecia areata. Some clones in this sample may be carry-over from other donors' samples. The genes are TRBV25-1 and TRBJ1-5; no reliable D call. The sample consisted of whole blood, taken in connection with sensitization to the hapten diphenylcyclopropenone (DPC). The CDR3 region is CASGERLSNQPQHF. CDR3 nucleotides: TGTGCCAGCGGGGAGAGGTTAAGCAATCAGCCCCAGCATTTT.